Listed below are T cell receptor beta chains from one sample, sequenced in a study of early T cells in non-severe SARS-CoV-2 infection. MiXCR was run by TCRdb on the 5' RACE reads, yielding one entry per CDR3 protein. The table has 35,000 to 40,000 distinct CDR3 sequences, 5% to 6% seen once; the top ten hold around 7.6%. Sequencing was done on a sample of whole blood. The origin of the receptors is an adult who was a healthcare worker with PCR-confirmed SARS-CoV-2 infection or an uninfected control (not recorded which). Both conserved end residues are part of each CDR3. The order of the fields is CDR3 DNA, CDR3 protein, clone size, V gene, D gene, J gene. The D gene is left open where the match is weak. Expanded clones get a size class; other rows say once, few or many, or leave the size out.

DNA: TGTGCTAGTGGTTCCCGGATCACTTACAATGAGCAGTTCTTC; CDR3: CASGSRITYNEQFF; size: NA; V: TRBV12-5; D: NA; J: TRBJ2-1
DNA: TGTGCCAGCAGTTTATGGTCCGGGGACAGGGGGTCCTATAATTCACCCCTCCACTTT; CDR3: CASSLWSGDRGSYNSPLHF; size: many; V: TRBV27; D: TRBD1; J: TRBJ1-6
DNA: TGCAGCGGTGATGGGTCACATTCCTACGAGCAGTACTTC; CDR3: CSGDGSHSYEQYF; size: many; V: TRBV29-1; D: NA; J: TRBJ2-7
DNA: TGTGCCAGCAGCCAAGATCGGACAGATTACACCGGGGAGCTGTTTTTT; CDR3: CASSQDRTDYTGELFF; size: many; V: TRBV11-2; D: NA; J: TRBJ2-2
DNA: TGTGCCAGCAGCTTGGCCGAGTGGGGGGAGCAGTTCTTC; CDR3: CASSLAEWGEQFF; size: many; V: TRBV5-4; D: NA; J: TRBJ2-1
DNA: TGTGCCAGCAGCTTAGTCCCGCCCGGCAATTTTGAGTCCGAGCAGTACTTC; CDR3: CASSLVPPGNFESEQYF; size: few; V: TRBV7-6; D: NA; J: TRBJ2-7
DNA: TGTGCCAGCAGTTCCCTAGGGACGGGTGAGACTGAAGCTTTCTTT; CDR3: CASSSLGTGETEAFF; size: NA; V: TRBV12-3/TRBV12-4; D: NA; J: TRBJ1-1
DNA: TGCGCCAGCACCCTCCTTACAGGGGGCACTGAAGCTTTCTTT; CDR3: CASTLLTGGTEAFF; size: many; V: TRBV5-1; D: TRBD1; J: TRBJ1-1
DNA: TGTGCCAGCCCCCACGAGCAGTACTTC; CDR3: CASPHEQYF; size: many; V: TRBV2; D: NA; J: TRBJ2-7
DNA: TGTGCCAGCAGCCCCGGGGACAGTGGGTGGACTGAAGCTTTCTTT; CDR3: CASSPGDSGWTEAFF; size: NA; V: TRBV3-1; D: TRBD1; J: TRBJ1-1
DNA: TGTGCCAGCAGTTCCCCTCGTTGGGCCGAAGCTTTCTTT; CDR3: CASSSPRWAEAFF; size: many; V: TRBV12-3/TRBV12-4; D: NA; J: TRBJ1-1
DNA: TGTGCCAGCAGTTACTCTAGCGACACCGGGGAGCTGTTTTTT; CDR3: CASSYSSDTGELFF; size: many; V: TRBV6-6; D: NA; J: TRBJ2-2
DNA: TGTGCCAGCAGCTTGGCAGGGGTCACCGGGGAGCTGTTTTTT; CDR3: CASSLAGVTGELFF; size: many; V: TRBV5-6; D: NA; J: TRBJ2-2
DNA: TGTGCCATCAGGGGGTTTATCGACAGTTCGAGGGAGCAGTACTTC; CDR3: CAIRGFIDSSREQYF; size: many; V: TRBV10-3; D: NA; J: TRBJ2-7
DNA: TGTGCCAGCAGTTTCTCGTTCACAGATACGCAGTATTTT; CDR3: CASSFSFTDTQYF; size: many; V: TRBV28; D: NA; J: TRBJ2-3
DNA: TGTGCCAGCAGCTCCCCGAGAGGTGGACTAGCGGGAGGGAATGAGCAGTTCTTC; CDR3: CASSSPRGGLAGGNEQFF; size: many; V: TRBV7-2; D: TRBD2; J: TRBJ2-1
DNA: TGTGCCAGCAGCCCGACCTTGGACAGAAATTCATCCCTCCACTTT; CDR3: CASSPTLDRNSSLHF; size: few; V: TRBV7-8; D: NA; J: TRBJ1-6
DNA: TGTGCCAGCAGCCACTCTAGCGGGGGGGCCTACGAGCAGTACTTC; CDR3: CASSHSSGGAYEQYF; size: many; V: TRBV7-9; D: TRBD2; J: TRBJ2-7
DNA: TGTGCCAGCAGCTTAGGAAGGGTGGAGGCAGAGACCCAGTACTTC; CDR3: CASSLGRVEAETQYF; size: many; V: TRBV7-6; D: NA; J: TRBJ2-5
DNA: TGTGCCAGCAGTCGACAGGCCCGGGGCGGGGAGCTGTTTTTT; CDR3: CASSRQARGGELFF; size: many; V: TRBV7-2; D: NA; J: TRBJ2-2
DNA: TGTGCCAGCAGCTTTCTAGAGACCCAGTACTTC; CDR3: CASSFLETQYF; size: many; V: TRBV7-2; D: NA; J: TRBJ2-5
DNA: TGTGCCAGCAGTGAGGACAACTCTGGGGCCAACGTCCTGACTTTC; CDR3: CASSEDNSGANVLTF; size: many; V: TRBV6-4; D: NA; J: TRBJ2-6
DNA: TGTGCCAGCAGCCAGCGGGGCTATAGTGGTGAAGCTTTCTTT; CDR3: CASSQRGYSGEAFF; size: many; V: TRBV7-2; D: NA; J: TRBJ1-1
DNA: TGCGCCAGCAGTGATTTAGCGGGAATAAGCACAGATACGCAGTATTTT; CDR3: CASSDLAGISTDTQYF; size: many; V: TRBV10-1; D: TRBD2; J: TRBJ2-3
DNA: TGTGCCAGCAGCTTGGCTTGGGGCACAGATACGCAGTATTTT; CDR3: CASSLAWGTDTQYF; size: many; V: TRBV5-4; D: NA; J: TRBJ2-3